This T cell receptor (beta chain) was recorded in a study of blood T cell repertoires in COVID-19. Study-wide background: The United States, Italy and Spain supplied acute and convalescent COVID-19 samples.

Germline assignment: CDR1 MNHEY and CDR2 SVGAGI. The trim removed 4 bases at V and 8 bases at J, leaving 8 bases unmatched. The CDR3 consists of 15 residues. Original processing notes: Reference gene primer amplification gave estimated nucleated cell counts. Sequencing was performed with immunoSEQ multiplex PCR; in TCRdb, only in-frame clones are kept and a portion is missing. V and J calls and clone size are copied from that table; D and trimming were computed from the DNA. The sample lists approximately 330,000 clones, approximately 86% occurring once. The receptor was isolated from a man aged 25 to 45 with COVID-19, enrolled during active disease. Sequenced: peripheral blood. V usage is TRBV6-5 and J usage is TRBJ2-1; 10 nucleotides agree with TRBD2. The CDR3 reads CASSSGASGSHEQFF. CDR3 nucleotide sequence: TGTGCCAGCAGTTCCGGGGCTAGCGGGAGCCATGAGCAGTTCTTC.